The source of this TCR beta chain is a study of neurological immune-mediated disorders (dated 2019 in TCRdb). Looking at the study overall: Peripheral blood TCR-beta repertoires from patients with HTLV-I-associated myelopathy (HAM/TSP), patients with multiple sclerosis, and healthy controls were compared in the study using UMI-based sequencing. The approximately 100 TCR-beta libraries included longitudinal samples, technical triplicates and paired sorted CD4+ and CD8+ T-cell subsets alongside PBMC samples. Of the roughly 68 subjects in the cohort, about 14 were HAM/TSP patients, roughly 35 were multiple sclerosis patients, and some 20 were healthy controls. The research as a whole found: The highest TCR clonal expansion was observed in HAM/TSP patients, whereas the lowest was observed in MS patients, even when compared with healthy controls. No identical CDR3 amino acid sequences were shared among expanded clones across subjects, suggesting private TCR-beta repertoires in all groups.

This clonotype was seen at least ten times. Its antigen is still unknown. It has no much larger one-base neighbor in the sample; base qualities were not kept. CDR1 MNHEY and CDR2 SVGAGI were looked up in the germline V gene. V was cut back by 5 bases and J by 4 bases, leaving a gap of 18 bases between them. The CDR3 numbers 16 residues from cysteine through phenylalanine. The kept DNA is CDR3 alone, 48 bases in frame from the first base. To synthesize cDNA, template-switch 5'RACE was performed with a primer carrying a 10-nucleotide random unique molecular identifier so that each TCR transcript was tagged. Every sequencing run yielded over 200 million TCR-beta sequences covering 15-18 subjects. Total RNA was extracted with the RNeasy kit. The KAPA Real-time Library Amplification kit was used to amplify TCR-beta VDJ regions with primers for the TCR constant region and the 5'RACE anchor. A first PCR added sample indexes and Illumina adaptors, and a second PCR then raised library yield. After Ampure bead purification, the TCR product of roughly 650 bp was size-selected on a 2% E-gel SizeSelection system. Before pooling, library quality was checked on a Bioanalyzer, concentration was measured with Qubit, and libraries were quantified with the Kapa Library Quantification kit. An Illumina HiSeq 2500 sequenced the libraries paired-end 2 x 150 bp. To increase sequence diversity, about 23-30% phiX was spiked into each library pool. In the paper's pipeline: The UMI-based MiGEC pipeline processed quality-filtered reads and removed over 85% of raw TCR sequences during error correction. IMGT germline references were used for aligning VDJ genes, and each clonotype was defined as a unique CDR3 amino acid sequence together with its V-J genes. Clonal expansion, Shannon diversity, and CDR3 relatedness (CalcPairwiseDistances, ClusterSamples) were evaluated with VDJtools, and phylogenetic trees were built with CLCbio workbench. Expanded clones were defined as having at least 8 unique UMIs, based on coefficient-of-variation modelling across technical triplicates. TCRdb trimmed the raw reads at Q25, called clones with MiXCR and kept productive beta chains. Entries are consolidated by CDR3 protein sequence, retaining the most common genes and DNA. The V and J calls here are based on TCRdb, not the publication. The sample table contains 35,000 to 55,000 distinct CDR3 sequences; only one count was recorded for more than 5% of them. Of the sample, about 0.54% is held by the ten largest clones.

Healthy controls were blood bank volunteers in Maryland, USA. TCR libraries for sorted subsets were made from 1 million sorted CD4+ or CD8+ T cells. PBMCs were separated from peripheral blood using Ficoll-Hypaque density gradient centrifugation and then cryopreserved in liquid nitrogen. Paired sorted CD4+ and CD8+ subsets came from healthy controls, HAM/TSP patients and MS patients. This receptor was obtained from a middle-aged woman in good health. Sequencing input: CD4+ T cells from blood. The chain was built from TRBV6-5 and TRBJ1-5, with no confident D gene call. The CDR3 reads as follows: CASSQEAPGLNQPQHF. In nucleotides, the sequence is TGTGCCAGCAGTCAAGAGGCCCCCGGCCTAAATCAGCCCCAGCATTTT.